A single sample gave rise to the 15 T cell receptor beta chains below, sequenced in a study of OX40 agonist ivuxolimab in advanced cancers. Profiling relied on immunoSEQ multiplex PCR, and the TCRdb table lists in-frame clones only, not all of them. The sample lists about 67,000 clones, 80% to 90% occurring once. The specimen comprised CD4+ or CD8+ T cells sorted from blood, sampled in a trial of the OX40 agonist ivuxolimab. These receptors were collected from an adult with an advanced solid tumor such as melanoma, head and neck, liver or kidney cancer.

The V call is TRBV11-2, the J call TRBJ2-1; 14 bases are shared with TRBD2. The ends lost 4 bases at V and 9 bases at J; junction bases unmatched: 2. Germline CDR1 is SGHAT and CDR2 is FQNNGV. This CDR3 spans 14 amino acids. The CDR3 DNA sequence: TGTGCCAGCAGCTCCGGACTAGCGGGGGGTGAGCAGTTCTTC. Protein product: CASSSGLAGGEQFF. Complete variable domain (other parts from reference TRBV11-2 and TRBJ2-1): EAGVAQSPRYKIIEKRQSVAFWCNPISGHATLYWYQQILGQGPKLLIQFQNNGVVDDSQLPKDRFSAERLKGVDSTLKIQPAKLEDSAVYLCASSSGLAGGEQFFGPGTRLTVL.

The chain recombines TRBV5-1 with TRBJ2-1; the D gene is possibly TRBD1 (6 bases). Trimming removed 0 bases from V and 6 bases from J, with 10 bases in between. The CDR3 is 14 amino acids. Germline CDR1 is SGHRS and CDR2 is YFSETQ. CDR3 loop: CASSLGTVRNEQFF. CDR3 in DNA: TGCGCCAGCAGCTTGGGGACAGTCCGCAATGAGCAGTTCTTC. The whole variable domain, filled in from reference TRBV5-1 and TRBJ2-1, reads KAGVTQTPRYLIKTRGQQVTLSCSPISGHRSVSWYQQTPGQGLQFLFEYFSETQRNKGNFPGRFSGRQFSNSRSEMNVSTLELGDSALYLCASSLGTVRNEQFFGPGTRLTVL.

In its sample, this clone was seen once. The rearrangement uses TRBV27 and TRBJ2-6, with D tentatively TRBD1 (6 bases). The CDR3 loop spans 18 amino acids. V lost 5 bases to trimming and J lost 0 bases, with 17 bases between them. CDR1 is MNHEY and CDR2 is SMNVEV in the germline V gene (reference sequence). CDR3 nucleotide sequence: TGTGCCAGCAGTCCTCTACAGGGTCTGCGCTCTGGGGCCAACGTCCTGACTTTC. It is translated as CASSPLQGLRSGANVLTF.

The chain links TRBV10-3 to TRBJ2-1; D call uncertain. The CDR3 has 12 amino acids. Trimming took off 3 bases at V and 5 bases at J, with 5 bases between the two ends. Germline V gene sequence: CDR1 ENHRY, CDR2 SYGVKD. CDR3 nucleotide sequence: TGTGCCATCAGTGACCCGAACAATGAGCAGTTCTTC. It encodes CAISDPNNEQFF.

The chain has TRBV2 and TRBJ1-4, with a weak D call TRBD1 (6 bases). The CDR3 loop spans 14 amino acids. Trimming took 5 bases from V and 7 from J, leaving 14 bases between them. Per the germline V gene, CDR1 is SNHLY and CDR2 is FYNNEI. The CDR3 DNA reads as TGTGCCAGCAGTTCGACAGGTTCCAGTGAAAAACTGTTTTTT. Its protein is CASSSTGSSEKLFF. Together with reference TRBV2 and TRBJ1-4, the CDR3 gives the full variable domain: EPEVTQTPSHQVTQMGQEVILRCVPISNHLYFYWYRQILGQKVEFLVSFYNNEISEKSEIFDDQFSVERPDGSNFTLKIRSTKLEDSAMYFCASSSTGSSEKLFFGSGTQLSVL.

In this sample, this clone turned up once. The chain joins TRBV5-4 to TRBJ1-3; TRBD1 might be the D (6 bases). CDR3 length: 14 residues. V lost 1 base and J lost 4, with 9 bases in between. The V gene's germline CDR1 is SGHNT and CDR2 YYREEE (reference sequence). The CDR3 DNA reads TGTGCCAGCAGCTTGACAGGGTCGGGAAACACCATATATTTT. Translated: CASSLTGSGNTIYF.

V and J are TRBV6-5 and TRBJ2-7, with D unresolved. The germline CDR1 and CDR2 sequences are MNHEY and SVGAGI. The CDR3 contains 15 residues. Trimming pared 8 bases from V and 3 bases from J, leaving 20 bases between. The CDR3 protein is CASRQIGKVLYEQYF. Here the CDR3 DNA reads TGTGCCAGCCGACAAATAGGGAAGGTACTCTACGAGCAGTACTTC.

A single count supports this clone. Other DNA sequences in the sample encode the same CDR3. The chain is built from TRBV9 and TRBJ2-7; unclear D gene. The CDR3 runs to 14 residues. The ends were cut back, 0 bases at V and 0 bases at J, with 7 bases in the middle. CDR1 is SGDLS and CDR2 is YYNGEE in the germline V gene. The CDR3 reads CASSVEGGSYEQYF. In nucleotides, the CDR3 is TGTGCCAGCAGCGTAGAGGGCGGCTCCTACGAGCAGTACTTC.

This clone has just a few counts. The chain uses TRBV5-6 and TRBJ1-6; D is unclear. This CDR3 spans 14 amino acids. The germline CDR1 and CDR2 sequences are SGHDT and YYEEEE. V lost 0 bases and J lost 4, with 5 bases in between. The CDR3 DNA sequence: TGTGCCAGCAGCTTGGTGACTTATAATTCACCCCTCCACTTT. It is translated as CASSLVTYNSPLHF.

This chain's CDR3 is CASSAWGADQPQHF. The CDR3 nucleotides read TGTGCCAGCAGTGCCTGGGGGGCAGACCAGCCCCAGCATTTT. The chain recombines TRBV25-1 with TRBJ1-5; D might be TRBD1 (6 bases). Per germline, CDR1 MGHDK and CDR2 SYGVNS. Trimming pared 4 bases from V and 7 bases from J, leaving 14 bases between. The CDR3 runs to 14 residues. Variable domain in full (rest from reference TRBV25-1 and TRBJ1-5): EADIYQTPRYLVIGTGKKITLECSQTMGHDKMYWYQQDPGMELHLIHYSYGVNSTEKGDLSSESTVSRIRTEHFPLTLESARPSHTSQYLCASSAWGADQPQHFGDGTRLSIL.

The rearrangement uses TRBV4-3 and TRBJ2-6; D possibly uses TRBD1 or TRBD2 (5 bases each). Germline CDR1 is LGHNA and CDR2 is YSLEER. The CDR3 extends over 19 amino acids. Trimming took 4 bases from V and 4 from J, leaving 23 bases between them. In DNA form, the CDR3 reads TGCGCCAGCAGCCCCGCAGGAATCGGTGCAGGGACCGGGGCCAACGTCCTGACTTTC. Its protein product is CASSPAGIGAGTGANVLTF.

The chain is built from TRBV6-5 and TRBJ1-3; D unclear. Per germline, CDR1 MNHEY and CDR2 SVGAGI. The CDR3 contains 15 residues. The ends were cut back, 4 bases at V and 0 bases at J, with 10 bases in the middle. DNA for the CDR3: TGTGCCAGCAGTTTATCACAGTACTCTGGAAACACCATATATTTT. Amino acid sequence: CASSLSQYSGNTIYF.

V gene TRBV19 combines with J gene TRBJ2-1; D not resolved. Between the trimmed V and J ends, which lost 6 bases and 0 bases, there was a span of 12 bases. This CDR3 region has 15 residues. Per the germline V gene, CDR1 is LNHDA and CDR2 is SQIVND (reference sequence). CDR3 in amino acids: CASREDLNSYNEQFF. Here the CDR3 DNA reads TGTGCCAGTAGAGAGGACCTGAACTCCTACAATGAGCAGTTCTTC.

The chain joins TRBV27 to TRBJ2-1, with 10 bases fitting TRBD1. Germline lookup yields CDR1 MNHEY and CDR2 SMNVEV (reference sequence). This CDR3 is 18 amino acids long. The trim removed 5 bases at V and 3 bases at J, leaving 13 bases unmatched. The CDR3 loop is CASSPEMTGGALYNEQFF. The CDR3 DNA sequence: TGTGCCAGCAGTCCCGAAATGACAGGGGGCGCGCTCTACAATGAGCAGTTCTTC.

This clone is a singleton in its sample. The CDR3 coding sequence is TGTGCCAGCAGTTTCTCGGGACCCGGAGAGACCCAGTACTTC. This sequence encodes CASSFSGPGETQYF. The chain combines TRBV27 with TRBJ2-5; D may match TRBD1 or TRBD2 (5 bases each). The CDR3 length is 14 residues. The V end lost 3 bases, the J end lost 4 bases, and 12 bases lay between the germline ends. Germline V lookup: CDR1 MNHEY, CDR2 SMNVEV (reference sequence).